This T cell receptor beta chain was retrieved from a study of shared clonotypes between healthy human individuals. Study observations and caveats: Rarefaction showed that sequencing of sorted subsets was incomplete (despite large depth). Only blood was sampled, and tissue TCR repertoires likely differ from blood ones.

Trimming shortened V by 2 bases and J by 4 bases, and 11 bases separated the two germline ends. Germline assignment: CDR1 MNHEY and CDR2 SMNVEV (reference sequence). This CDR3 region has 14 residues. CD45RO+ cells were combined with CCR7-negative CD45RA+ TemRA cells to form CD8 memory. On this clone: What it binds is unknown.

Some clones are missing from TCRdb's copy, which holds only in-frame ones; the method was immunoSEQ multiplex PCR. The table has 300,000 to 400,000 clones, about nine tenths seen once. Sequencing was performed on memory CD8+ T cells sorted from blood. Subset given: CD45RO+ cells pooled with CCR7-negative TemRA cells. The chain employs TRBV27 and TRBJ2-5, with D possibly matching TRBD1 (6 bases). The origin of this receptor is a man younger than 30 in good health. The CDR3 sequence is CASSLLWGRETQYF. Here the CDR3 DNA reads TGTGCCAGCAGTTTACTCTGGGGGCGAGAGACCCAGTACTTC.